What follows is one T cell receptor (beta chain) and its context. Antigen: not known. The data are from a study of T cell responses to AZD1222 COVID-19 vaccine. Whole-study results and caveats: Of the AZD1222 recipients, only five to seven were seropositive at baseline. Recipients of two AZD1222 doses showed rising Spike-specific TCR breadth and depth.

This table comes from immunoSEQ multiplex PCR, and its TCRdb copy is limited to in-frame clones, with some not included. The repertoire holds 100,000 to 130,000 clones, with nearly 90% as singletons. Germline V gene sequence: CDR1 LNHDA, CDR2 SQIVND (reference sequence). The CDR3 is 13 amino acids. V lost 8 bases and J lost 1, with 9 bases in between. The clonotype originates from an adult who received the AZD1222 COVID-19 vaccine. Source: peripheral blood, taken 28 days after the second AZD1222 dose. This chain joins TRBV19 and TRBJ1-5; D remains ambiguous. The CDR3 spells CASVRGSNQPQHF. The CDR3 nucleotides read TGTGCCAGTGTCCGGGGAAGCAATCAGCCCCAGCATTTT.